These T cell receptor beta chains were read from a single sample in a study of T cell responses to AZD1222 COVID-19 vaccine. Assay: immunoSEQ multiplex PCR; the TCRdb copy retains only in-frame clones and omits some. The sample carries about 180,000 clones, approximately 94% recorded once. Sequencing was performed on peripheral blood, taken 28 days after the second AZD1222 dose. These receptors originate from an adult who received the AZD1222 COVID-19 vaccine. Each CDR3 is given with its conserved first and last residue. The D gene is left open where the match is weak. Not all rows give a size; the values are once, few, many and, for expanded clones, a class.

clone_size	v_call	d_call	j_call	cdr3_aa	cdr3_nt
-	TRBV10-3	-	TRBJ1-3	CAISERWLANTIYF	TGTGCCATCAGTGAGCGATGGTTGGCAAACACCATATATTTT
-	TRBV7-6	-	TRBJ2-1	CASSLGLLTSNEQFF	TGTGCCAGCAGCCTAGGGCTCCTCACCAGCAATGAGCAGTTCTTC
-	TRBV7-3	TRBD2	TRBJ2-3	CASSLTGGRGDTQYF	TGTGCCAGCAGCTTAACGGGAGGGCGCGGAGATACGCAGTATTTT
-	TRBV28	-	TRBJ1-4	CASSLIGRDEKLFF	TGTGCCAGCAGTTTAATTGGGAGGGATGAAAAACTGTTTTTT
-	TRBV4-2	-	TRBJ1-5	CASSPNDQGNQPQHF	TGTGCCAGCAGCCCGAACGACCAGGGAAATCAGCCCCAGCATTTT
-	TRBV7-2	-	TRBJ1-2	CASSSPQVYGYTF	TGTGCCAGCAGCTCCCCTCAAGTCTATGGCTACACCTTC
once	TRBV5-1	-	TRBJ1-1	CASSFSDTEAFF	TGCGCCAGCAGCTTCTCAGACACTGAAGCTTTCTTT
-	TRBV28	TRBD1	TRBJ1-2	CASRRSQTGSYGYTF	TGTGCCAGCAGACGTTCCCAGACAGGGAGCTATGGCTACACCTTC
-	TRBV27	-	TRBJ1-5	CASSSIPGSFGQPQHF	TGTGCCAGCAGTTCGATCCCGGGGAGTTTCGGTCAGCCCCAGCATTTT
-	TRBV3-1/TRBV3-2	-	TRBJ2-7	CASSQWRGYEQYF	TGTGCCAGCAGCCAGTGGAGGGGATACGAGCAGTACTTC
-	TRBV2	-	TRBJ1-5	CASGPTGSSNQPQHF	TGTGCCAGCGGACCCACAGGGAGCAGCAATCAGCCCCAGCATTTT
-	TRBV9	-	TRBJ2-3	CASSVLQGTDTQYF	TGTGCCAGCAGCGTTCTACAGGGCACAGATACGCAGTATTTT
-	TRBV2	-	TRBJ1-1	CASSQGTSVGAFF	TGTGCCAGCAGTCAAGGGACAAGTGTGGGAGCTTTCTTT
-	TRBV2	-	TRBJ1-1	CASSEAGLGNTEAFF	TGTGCCAGCAGTGAAGCGGGGTTGGGGAACACTGAAGCTTTCTTT
-	TRBV2	TRBD1	TRBJ2-7	CASVGTGDSYEQYF	TGTGCCAGCGTCGGGACAGGAGATTCCTACGAGCAGTACTTC
-	TRBV21-1	-	TRBJ1-1	CASSKHGTWSAFF	TGTGCCAGCAGCAAACATGGGACGTGGTCGGCTTTCTTT
-	TRBV7-3	TRBD2	TRBJ2-2	CATRGGNTGELFF	TGTGCCACCCGGGGGGGCAATACCGGGGAGCTGTTTTTT
-	TRBV6-5	TRBD2	TRBJ2-7	CASWGWEGGYEQYF	TGTGCCAGCTGGGGGTGGGAGGGTGGCTACGAGCAGTACTTC
-	TRBV25-1	-	TRBJ2-3	CASSHRGHLGDTQYF	TGTGCCAGCAGTCACCGGGGGCATCTTGGAGATACGCAGTATTTT
-	TRBV6-5	-	TRBJ1-4	CASSYSHGEKLFF	TGTGCCAGCAGTTACTCGCACGGTGAAAAACTGTTTTTT
-	TRBV4-3	-	TRBJ1-2	CASSQVGQQASYGYTF	TGCGCCAGCAGCCAAGTTGGACAGCAAGCCTCCTATGGCTACACCTTC
-	TRBV19	-	TRBJ2-1	CASSARQNEQFF	TGTGCCAGTAGTGCCCGACAAAATGAGCAGTTCTTC
-	TRBV7-9	-	TRBJ1-1	CASSLVVQNTEAFF	TGTGCCAGCAGCTTAGTGGTCCAAAACACTGAAGCTTTCTTT
-	TRBV27	-	TRBJ2-1	CASSLWARPYNEQFF	TGTGCCAGCAGTTTATGGGCCCGACCATACAATGAGCAGTTCTTC
-	TRBV3-1/TRBV3-2	-	TRBJ1-2	CASSQDPTDYGYTF	TGTGCCAGCAGCCAAGACCCGACGGACTATGGCTACACCTTC
-	TRBV28	TRBD1	TRBJ1-5	CASSLDRGRVQPQHF	TGTGCCAGCAGCCTAGACAGGGGGCGAGTTCAGCCCCAGCATTTT
few	TRBV6-2/TRBV6-3	TRBD1	TRBJ1-5	CASSFLETGWGNQPQHF	TGTGCCAGCAGTTTCCTAGAGACAGGGTGGGGCAATCAGCCCCAGCATTTT
once	TRBV5-6	TRBD2	TRBJ2-5	CASRIFGSGAETQYF	TGTGCCAGCAGGATATTTGGTAGCGGGGCGGAGACCCAGTACTTC
-	TRBV19	-	TRBJ1-3	CASSIGADTGNTIYF	TGTGCCAGTAGTATTGGTGCCGATACCGGAAACACCATATATTTT
-	TRBV2	TRBD1	TRBJ2-7	CASEPGQDLYEQYF	TGTGCCAGTGAACCGGGACAGGATTTATACGAGCAGTACTTC
-	TRBV28	-	TRBJ1-3	CASSMTRAGNTIYF	TGTGCCAGCAGCATGACTCGCGCTGGAAACACCATATATTTT
-	TRBV27	TRBD1	TRBJ2-6	CASSRPGGSGANVLTF	TGTGCCAGCAGCCGCCCAGGGGGCTCTGGGGCCAACGTCCTGACTTTC
once	TRBV19	TRBD1	TRBJ2-3	CATSDRGHFSDTQYF	TGTGCCACCTCGGACAGGGGGCATTTCTCAGATACGCAGTATTTT
-	TRBV7-2	TRBD2	TRBJ2-1	CASSFPLGRSWGGEQFF	TGTGCCAGCAGCTTCCCCCTGGGACGCAGCTGGGGGGGTGAGCAGTTCTTC
-	TRBV28	-	TRBJ2-7	CASSFGLYEQYF	TGTGCCAGCAGTTTTGGGCTCTACGAGCAGTACTTC
-	TRBV12-3/TRBV12-4	-	TRBJ1-2	CASPTGGGYTF	TGTGCCAGCCCGACAGGCGGGGGCTACACCTTC
-	TRBV6-6	-	TRBJ1-5	CASRPDVDSNQPQHF	TGTGCCAGCAGACCGGACGTAGATAGCAATCAGCCCCAGCATTTT
-	TRBV5-1	TRBD1	TRBJ1-2	CASSPWDSSNYGYTF	TGCGCCAGCAGCCCTTGGGACAGTTCTAACTATGGCTACACCTTC
-	TRBV19	-	TRBJ2-2	CASSSRPANTGELFF	TGTGCCAGTAGTTCTCGACCCGCGAACACCGGGGAGCTGTTTTTT
-	TRBV7-9	TRBD1	TRBJ1-2	CASSPDRGYYGYTF	TGTGCCAGCAGCCCCGACAGGGGGTACTATGGCTACACCTTC
-	TRBV4-1	TRBD1	TRBJ1-6	CASSQSMGQGLNSPLHF	TGCGCCAGCAGCCAGAGCATGGGACAGGGACTTAATTCACCCCTCCACTTT
-	TRBV6-6	TRBD1	TRBJ1-5	CASSTSGQTNQPQHF	TGTGCCAGCAGTACCTCGGGACAGACGAATCAGCCCCAGCATTTT
-	TRBV27	-	TRBJ1-2	CASSSAERGYGYTF	TGTGCCAGCAGTTCCGCCGAACGGGGCTATGGCTACACCTTC
-	TRBV21-1	-	TRBJ1-2	CASILPDSYNYGYTF	TGTGCCAGCATTCTGCCGGACAGCTATAACTATGGCTACACCTTC
-	TRBV5-6	-	TRBJ1-1	CASSFLREITNTEAFF	TGTGCCAGCAGCTTTCTCAGGGAAATAACGAACACTGAAGCTTTCTTT
-	TRBV20-1	-	TRBJ1-1	CSVSNAFF	TGCAGTGTCTCCAACGCTTTCTTT
-	TRBV6-5	-	TRBJ2-7	CASSPQGYHEQYF	TGTGCCAGTTCCCCGCAGGGTTACCACGAGCAGTACTTC
-	TRBV4-3	-	TRBJ2-7	CASSRRDSPGYEQYF	TGCGCCAGCAGCCGGAGGGACAGTCCCGGCTACGAGCAGTACTTC
-	TRBV19	-	TRBJ1-5	CASSSGIQPQHF	TGTGCCAGTAGTAGCGGGATTCAGCCCCAGCATTTT
-	TRBV7-2	TRBD1	TRBJ1-4	CASSADRGVEKLFF	TGTGCCAGCAGTGCGGACAGGGGGGTGGAAAAACTGTTTTTT
-	TRBV3-1/TRBV3-2	TRBD1	TRBJ1-4	CASSHDRGQVNEKLFF	TGTGCCAGCAGCCATGATCGGGGACAGGTTAATGAAAAACTGTTTTTT
-	TRBV5-1	TRBD1	TRBJ1-4	CASSWTRTGGNEKLFF	TGCGCCAGCAGCTGGACCCGGACAGGGGGGAATGAAAAACTGTTTTTT